Sequencing of this TCR beta chain was carried out in a study of cytomegalovirus exposure and HLA in healthy donors. Findings and limits, study-wide: Investigators reported 150 to 200 TCR beta chains as tied to cytomegalovirus. Within the approximately 110 validation repertoires, first-cohort TCR clusters tended to co-occur, according to a later analysis. Reported results showed that the classifier diagnosed cytomegalovirus status with high specificity and sensitivity. While the bulk of TCR sequences proved rare, some public TCRs turned up in many donors.

With respect to this clone: Its antigen is currently unknown.

Assay: immunoSEQ multiplex PCR; the TCRdb copy retains only in-frame clones and omits some. The repertoire holds under 140,000 clones, with 88% as singletons. Germline V CDR1 and CDR2: ENHRY, SYGVKD. The CDR3 consists of 12 residues. The V gene lost 5 bases and the J gene lost 6 bases, with 8 bases spanning the gap. Sequencing input: PBMCs. The clonotype originates from a woman aged 25 to 39 in good health and CMV-seropositive. V gene TRBV10-3 combines with J gene TRBJ2-1, with TRBD1 as a possible D gene (6 bases). The CDR3 DNA sequence: TGTGCCATCAGTACAGGGCTCAATGAGCAGTTCTTC. Amino acid sequence: CAISTGLNEQFF.